Below, 24 T cell receptor beta chains from the same sample are listed, as sequenced in a study of cytomegalovirus exposure and HLA in healthy donors. Primers included in the PCR were 60 Vbeta and 13 Jbeta primers. Here immunoSEQ multiplex PCR was the method, and the copy in TCRdb shows in-frame clones only, minus some. The table includes 150,000 to 160,000 clones, 82% detected once. The sequencing sample was made of PBMCs. The receptor source for this set is a woman aged 50 to 60 in good health and CMV-seropositive.

The CDR3 reads CASSSQGGGTKNIQYF. CDR3 nucleotide sequence: TGTGCCAGCAGCTCACAGGGGGGCGGAACCAAAAACATTCAGTACTTC. V and J are TRBV2 and TRBJ2-4, with 8 bases fitting TRBD1. The trim removed 6 bases at V and 2 bases at J, leaving 9 bases unmatched. There are 16 residues in the CDR3. Per the germline V gene, CDR1 is SNHLY and CDR2 is FYNNEI.

Only one count was recorded for this clone. This rearrangement joins TRBV7-2 to TRBJ2-1, with 9 bases identical to TRBD2. The junction had 6 bases not matched to a gene; V was cut back by 2 bases and J by 7 bases. Per germline, CDR1 SGHTA and CDR2 FQGNSA. The CDR3 length is 15 residues. CDR3 in amino acids: CASSLILAGLNEQFF. DNA of the CDR3: TGTGCCAGCAGCTTAATCCTAGCGGGGTTGAATGAGCAGTTCTTC.

The chain joins TRBV7-7 to TRBJ2-2; TRBD2 might be the D (7 bases). Between the trimmed V and J ends, which lost 3 bases and 3 bases, there was a span of 11 bases. CDR1 is SSHAT and CDR2 is FNYEAQ in the germline V gene (reference sequence). CDR3 length: 15 residues. CDR3: CASSFGGRDTGELFF. DNA for the CDR3: TGTGCCAGCAGCTTCGGGGGGCGCGACACCGGGGAGCTGTTTTTT. The variable domain in full, with the rest retrieved from reference TRBV7-7 and TRBJ2-2, is GAGVSQSPRYKVTKRGQDVTLRCDPISSHATLYWYQQALGQGPEFLTYFNYEAQPDKSGLPSDRFSAERPEGSISTLTIQRTEQRDSAMYRCASSFGGRDTGELFFGEGSRLTVL.

The chain joins TRBV2 to TRBJ1-2; possible D gene TRBD1, 5 bases. With 5 bases removed from V and 1 base from J, the gap between germline ends came to 14 bases. CDR1 is SNHLY and CDR2 is FYNNEI in the germline V gene. The CDR3 sequence is 15 residues long. The CDR3 DNA is TGTGCCAGCAGTCCTCGGACAAGTTTTAACTATGGCTACACCTTC. It yields the protein CASSPRTSFNYGYTF.

The rearrangement links TRBV11-2 to TRBJ2-7; 7 positions agree with TRBD1. Germline V gene data show CDR1 as SGHAT and CDR2 as FQNNGV. V trimming: 5 bases; J trimming: 0 bases; junction bases outside the gene matches: 10. The CDR3 covers 16 residues. The CDR3 sequence: CASSPTQGVVSYEQYF. The CDR3 DNA follows: TGTGCCAGCAGCCCTACCCAGGGGGTCGTCTCCTACGAGCAGTACTTC. Based on the CDR3 plus reference TRBV11-2 and TRBJ2-7, the full variable domain is EAGVAQSPRYKIIEKRQSVAFWCNPISGHATLYWYQQILGQGPKLLIQFQNNGVVDDSQLPKDRFSAERLKGVDSTLKIQPAKLEDSAVYLCASSPTQGVVSYEQYFGPGTRLTVT.

J is TRBJ2-1 and V is TRBV19; TRBD2 matches at 8 bases. V was clipped by 10 bases and J by 3 bases; unmatched bases: 8. The CDR3 sequence is 14 residues long. CDR1 and CDR2 (germline): LNHDA, SQIVND (reference sequence). The CDR3 nucleotides read TGTGCCACCCAAAGCGGGGGTATCTACAATGAGCAGTTCTTC. This encodes CATQSGGIYNEQFF. Drawing the rest from reference TRBV19 and TRBJ2-1, the complete variable domain is DGGITQSPKYLFRKEGQNVTLSCEQNLNHDAMYWYRQDPGQGLRLIYYSQIVNDFQKGDIAEGYSVSREKKESFPLTVTSAQKNPTAFYLCATQSGGIYNEQFFGPGTRLTVL.

This sequence joins TRBV29-1 and TRBJ1-1, with D maybe TRBD1 (5 bases). This CDR3 contains 15 residues. Trimming cost V 8 bases and J 0 bases, with 19 bases left between them. CDR1 is SQVTM, CDR2 ANQGSEA, per germline. CDR3 bases: TGCAGCTCGATGGGGCCTCTCTCCATGAACACTGAAGCTTTCTTT. It specifies CSSMGPLSMNTEAFF.

The chain carries TRBV9 and TRBJ1-5, with D possibly matching TRBD1 (5 bases). CDR1 and CDR2 from the germline V gene are SGDLS and YYNGEE. The V and J ends lost 7 bases and 1 base respectively, with 12 bases between them. This CDR3 region has 14 residues. In DNA, the CDR3 is TGTGCCAGCGGGGCGGGGTTGAGCAATCAGCCCCAGCATTTT. Translating it yields CASGAGLSNQPQHF. Based on the CDR3 plus reference TRBV9 and TRBJ1-5, the full variable domain is DSGVTQTPKHLITATGQRVTLRCSPRSGDLSVYWYQQSLDQGLQFLIQYYNGEERAKGNILERFSAQQFPDLHSELNLSSLELGDSALYFCASGAGLSNQPQHFGDGTRLSIL.

The chain recombines TRBV9 with TRBJ2-2; D unresolved. Germline CDR1 SGDLS, CDR2 YYNGEE. This CDR3 is built from 11 residues. The germline V and J ends were trimmed by 7 bases and 7 bases, with 8 bases remaining between them. The CDR3 here is CASLRGGELFF. As DNA, the CDR3 is TGTGCCAGCCTACGAGGCGGGGAGCTGTTTTTT.

This chain joins TRBV4-2 and TRBJ2-1; D is unclear. The germline gives CDR1 LGHNA, CDR2 YNFKEQ. CDR3 length: 14 residues. V gave up 0 bases and J gave up 7 bases, with 10 bases separating them. CDR3 sequence reads: CASSQDRVRNEQFF. DNA for the CDR3: TGTGCCAGCAGCCAAGACCGGGTTAGGAATGAGCAGTTCTTC.

This chain connects TRBV30 to TRBJ2-2; perhaps TRBD2 as D (7 bases). The CDR3 extends over 14 amino acids. Germline assignment: CDR1 GTSNPN and CDR2 SVGIG (reference sequence). Trimming removed 4 bases from V and 7 bases from J, with 16 bases in between. The CDR3 DNA is TGTGCCTGGAACCGAGGGGGGGTTGTCGGGGAGCTGTTTTTT. The encoded protein is CAWNRGGVVGELFF.

The CDR3 region is CASSYSTGTGQQYF. The CDR3 DNA sequence: TGTGCCAGCAGTTACTCGACGGGGACAGGGCAGCAGTACTTC. The gene calls are TRBV6-5 and TRBJ2-7; 9 bases agree with TRBD1. CDR1 is MNHEY, CDR2 SVGAGI, per germline. V was pared by 0 bases and J by 8 bases, with 5 bases of the junction left unmatched. The CDR3 totals 14 residues.

CDR3: CASSLSPSGGKETQYF. CDR3 bases: TGTGCCAGCAGTTTATCGCCTAGCGGGGGGAAAGAGACCCAGTACTTC. This chain uses TRBV27 with TRBJ2-5, with 11 bases aligning to TRBD2. V was pared by 0 bases and J by 3 bases, with 3 bases of the junction left unmatched. There are 16 residues in the CDR3. CDR1 is MNHEY and CDR2 is SMNVEV in the germline V gene (reference sequence).

This chain joins TRBV6-1 and TRBJ1-4; 7 bases fit TRBD1. The CDR3 is 15 amino acids. The V gene's germline CDR1 is MNHNS and CDR2 SASEGT. Germline trimming cut 11 bases from V and 3 bases from J; bases unmatched to any gene: 12. The CDR3 region is CAVTTGAQANEKLFF. CDR3 DNA sequence: TGTGCCGTAACTACAGGGGCGCAAGCTAATGAAAAACTGTTTTTT.

The chain couples TRBV5-1 to TRBJ1-4, with D perhaps matching TRBD1 (5 bases). This CDR3 spans 15 amino acids. Deletions cut 0 bases from V and 7 bases from J, with 13 bases between. The germline gives CDR1 SGHRS, CDR2 YFSETQ. CDR3 loop: CASSLGLQGGEKLFF. Written as DNA, the CDR3 is TGCGCCAGCAGCTTGGGTTTGCAGGGAGGTGAAAAACTGTTTTTT.

The genes are TRBV15 and TRBJ1-5, with a possible D match to TRBD1 (6 bases). The germline CDR1 and CDR2 sequences are LNHNV and YYDKDF (reference sequence). V lost 0 bases and J 6 bases, leaving 12 bases between the germline ends. This CDR3 is 15 amino acids long. The CDR3, as DNA: TGTGCCACCAGCAGAGATGAAGGGGACATTCAGCCCCAGCATTTT. It translates to CATSRDEGDIQPQHF.

This clone was seen only a few times. The genes are TRBV7-2 and TRBJ2-7, with D tentatively TRBD2 (5 bases). Trimming left V 8 bases short and J 2 bases short, with 13 bases between. Germline V gene lookup returns CDR1 SGHTA and CDR2 FQGNSA. The CDR3 covers 13 residues. CDR3 sequence: CASGSRGTYEQYF. In nucleotides, the CDR3 is TGTGCCAGCGGGAGTCGGGGAACCTACGAGCAGTACTTC.

The count of this clone is one. V usage is TRBV2 and J usage is TRBJ2-1; the match to TRBD1 covers 7 bases. There are 14 residues in the CDR3. V gave up 6 bases and J gave up 6 bases; unmatched junction bases: 8. Germline V lookup: CDR1 SNHLY, CDR2 FYNNEI. This chain's CDR3 is CASSLGQVFNEQFF. CDR3 sequence (DNA): TGTGCCAGCAGCCTAGGACAGGTTTTCAATGAGCAGTTCTTC.

The chain couples TRBV7-2 to TRBJ1-5; D is undetermined. The germline V gene has CDR1 SGHTA and CDR2 FQGNSA. This CDR3 is built from 12 residues. Trimming left V 9 bases short and J 5 bases short, with 11 bases between. In nucleotides, the CDR3 is TGTGCCAGTACCCTGGGAGATCAGCCCCAGCATTTT. Protein product: CASTLGDQPQHF.

The chain links TRBV4-1 to TRBJ2-7; the D is unclear. The V and J ends lost 0 bases and 2 bases respectively, with 8 bases between them. The germline gives CDR1 MGHRA, CDR2 YSYEKL. CDR3 length: 14 amino acids. DNA of the CDR3: TGCGCCAGCAGCCAAGAAGCCCACCCCTACGAGCAGTACTTC. This encodes CASSQEAHPYEQYF.

The genes are TRBV19 and TRBJ2-1; TRBD2 is a possible D gene (6 bases). The CDR3 extends over 15 amino acids. Per the germline V gene, CDR1 is LNHDA and CDR2 is SQIVND (reference sequence). V was pared by 6 bases and J by 7 bases, with 19 bases between. This chain's CDR3 is CASRSGTGVRNEQFF. The CDR3, as DNA: TGTGCCAGTAGATCCGGGACGGGAGTTAGAAATGAGCAGTTCTTC. Full variable domain (missing parts from reference TRBV19 and TRBJ2-1): DGGITQSPKYLFRKEGQNVTLSCEQNLNHDAMYWYRQDPGQGLRLIYYSQIVNDFQKGDIAEGYSVSREKKESFPLTVTSAQKNPTAFYLCASRSGTGVRNEQFFGPGTRLTVL.

Only a few counts were recorded for this clone. This chain connects TRBV6-1 to TRBJ2-1; D is possibly TRBD2 (7 bases). The germline V gene encodes CDR1 MNHNS and CDR2 SASEGT. The CDR3 is 15 residues long. Trimming left V 5 bases short and J 3 bases short, with 14 bases between. CDR3 coding DNA: TGTGCCAGCAGTTCCAGGGGAGGGTTCTACAATGAGCAGTTCTTC. Protein product: CASSSRGGFYNEQFF.

For the CDR3, the DNA is TGTGCCAGCAGCTTCACGAAGAGTAATGAGCAGTTCTTC. It yields the protein CASSFTKSNEQFF. The rearrangement uses TRBV7-2 and TRBJ2-1; D unclear. This CDR3 is built from 13 residues. Deletions cut 3 bases from V and 7 bases from J, with 10 bases between. The germline V gene encodes CDR1 SGHTA and CDR2 FQGNSA.

As to this clone: Within the sample, other DNA sequences also encode this same CDR3. This chain uses TRBV2 with TRBJ2-7; weak D call: TRBD1 (7 bases). The ends were cut back, 4 bases at V and 4 bases at J, with 11 bases in the middle. This CDR3 contains 13 residues. From germline, CDR1 is SNHLY and CDR2 FYNNEI. The CDR3 DNA reads as TGTGCCAGCAGTGGACAGGGAGGATACGAGCAGTACTTC. Its protein is CASSGQGGYEQYF.